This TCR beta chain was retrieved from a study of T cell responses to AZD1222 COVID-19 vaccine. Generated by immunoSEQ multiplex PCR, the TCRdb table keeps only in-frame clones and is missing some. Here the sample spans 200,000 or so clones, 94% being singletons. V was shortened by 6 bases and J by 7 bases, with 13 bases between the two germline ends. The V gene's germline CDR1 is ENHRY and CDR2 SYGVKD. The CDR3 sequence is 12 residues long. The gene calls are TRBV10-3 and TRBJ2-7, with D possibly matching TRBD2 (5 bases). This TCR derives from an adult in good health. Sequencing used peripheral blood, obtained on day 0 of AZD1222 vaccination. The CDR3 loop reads CAIRRDLGEQYF. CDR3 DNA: TGTGCCATCAGGAGGGATCTTGGGGAGCAGTACTTC.